This T cell receptor beta chain was captured by sequencing in a study of blood T cell repertoires in COVID-19. In the authors' workflow: By means of reference gene primer amplification, nucleated cell counts were estimated. Sequenced by immunoSEQ multiplex PCR; TCRdb stores in-frame clones only, minus some. The D gene and trimming were derived from the DNA, and the V and J assignments and clone size from that table. The sample includes about 400,000 clones, around 90% of them seen just once. V lost 5 bases and J lost 4, with 18 bases in between. CDR3 length equals 16 residues. Germline CDR1 reads SGHAT; CDR2 reads FQNNGV.

The clonotype comes from a woman between 35 and 50 years old with acute COVID-19. Specimen: PBMCs or T cells enriched from blood (not recorded which). The V and J genes are TRBV11-2 and TRBJ2-1, with D possibly TRBD1 on 6 matching bases. CDR3 DNA: TGTGCCAGCAGCCCCCACCGGGACATAATGTACAATGAGCAGTTCTTC. This codes for CASSPHRDIMYNEQFF.